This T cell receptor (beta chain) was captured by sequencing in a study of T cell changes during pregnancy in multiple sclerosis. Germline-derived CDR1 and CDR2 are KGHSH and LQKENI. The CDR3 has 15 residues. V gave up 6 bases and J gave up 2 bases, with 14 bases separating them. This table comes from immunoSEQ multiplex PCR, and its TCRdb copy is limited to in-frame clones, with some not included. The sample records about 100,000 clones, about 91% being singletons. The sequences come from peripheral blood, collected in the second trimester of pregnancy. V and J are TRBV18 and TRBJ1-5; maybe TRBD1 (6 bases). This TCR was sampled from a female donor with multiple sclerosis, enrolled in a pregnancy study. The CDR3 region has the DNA TGTGCCAGCTCCGTGACAGGAGATCGCAATCAGCCCCAGCATTTT. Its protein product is CASSVTGDRNQPQHF.